The 29 T cell receptor beta chains listed next were all sequenced from one sample in a study of CD8+ T cells in alopecia areata. The authors sorted pooled cutaneous lymph node cells using CD4, CD8alpha, NKG2D, NKG2ACE and other markers. Sequencing used cDNA as its template, made by extracting RNA and reverse transcribing it. The data were produced by immunoSEQ multiplex PCR, yet TCRdb's version contains in-frame clones alone and is incomplete. Recorded here are 200,000 to 300,000 clones, none singletons. Input material: CD4+ T cells sorted from a lymph node. These TCRs come from a C3H/HeJ mouse with alopecia areata. For the strain, the MHC haplotype given is H2-k.

This clone was counted between two and nine times. Gene labels here are mouse ones. The read terminates 4 residues ahead of where the CDR3 ends, so the germline J gene completes it. V usage is TRBV19 and J usage is TRBJ2-3; D may be TRBD1 (6 bases). The CDR3 covers 15 residues. Trimming pared 1 base from V and 0 bases from J, leaving 9 bases between. Per the germline V gene, CDR1 is FNHDT and CDR2 is SITEND (reference sequence). CDR3 residues: CASSIRTASAETLYF. Incomplete CDR3 DNA: TGTGCCAGCAGTATAAGGACAGCTAGTGCAGAA.

Turning to this clone: Gene and germline names: mouse. The read finishes 4 residues shy of the CDR3 end, and the germline J gene is used to complete it. The rearrangement links TRBV13-2 to TRBJ2-4, with D possibly matching TRBD1 (6 bases). This CDR3 has 13 residues. Germline V lookup: CDR1 NNHNN, CDR2 SYGAGS (reference sequence). Between the trimmed V and J ends, which lost 3 bases and 3 bases, there was a span of 8 bases. The sequenced part of the CDR3 DNA is TGTGCCAGCGGTGCCAGGGGACAAAAC. It specifies CASGARGQN. The CDR3 as a whole reads CASGARGQNTLYF.

Remarks on this clone: Gene names are the mouse ones. Read data end 4 residues before the CDR3 end; the end is taken from the germline J gene. The chain employs TRBV5 and TRBJ2-5; no clear D. Looked up from germline, CDR1 is LGHNA and CDR2 is YNLKQL (reference sequence). There are 14 residues in the CDR3. CDR3 DNA (partial): TGTGCCAGCAGCCAAGGGGAACAGCCAGAC. This encodes CASSQGEQPD. The whole CDR3 sequence reads CASSQGEQPDTQYF.

This clone was counted a few times. Here the gene names and germline are mouse. The read terminates 4 residues before the CDR3 end, so the remaining end is supplied by the germline J gene. The chain couples TRBV29 to TRBJ2-7, with 7 nucleotides matching TRBD1. CDR3 length: 13 amino acids. The germline V gene encodes CDR1 MSHET and CDR2 SYDVDS. The CDR3 loop reads CASSLDRADEQYF. Incomplete CDR3 DNA: TGTGCTAGCAGTCTAGACAGGGCAGAT.

Of note for this clone: Germline and genes: mouse. The CDR3 extends 4 residues past the end of the read, so its final part is completed from the germline J gene. The chain joins TRBV13-1 to TRBJ2-7; TRBD1 agrees at 10 bases. The trim removed 3 bases at V and 3 bases at J, leaving 3 bases unmatched. CDR1 and CDR2 (germline): NSHNY, SYGAGN. The CDR3 length is 14 residues. CDR3 sequence: CASSGGTGDYEQYF. Incomplete CDR3 DNA: TGTGCCAGCAGTGGGGGGACAGGGGACTAT.

Of note for this clone: Gene names and germline match the mouse. Sequencing ends 4 residues short of the CDR3 end; the germline J gene provides the rest. Other DNA variants within this sample encode the same CDR3. V gene TRBV1 combines with J gene TRBJ2-1; 7 bases fit TRBD1. Germline CDR1 and CDR2: NSQYPW and LRSPGD (reference sequence). This CDR3 comprises 14 residues. Losses at the gene ends were 3 bases for V and 4 bases for J; bases not matched to a gene: 3. The CDR3 here is CTCSARTGYAEQFF. CDR3 DNA (partial): TGCACCTGCAGTGCTCGGACAGGATATGCT. The variable domain in full, with the rest retrieved from reference TRBV1 and TRBJ2-1, is VTLLEQNPRWRLVPRGQAVNLRCILKNSQYPWMSWYQQDLQKQLQWLFTLRSPGDKEVKSLPGADYLATRVTDTELRLQVANMSQGRTLYCTCSARTGYAEQFFGPGTRLTVL.

A few counts support this clone. Genes and germline come from the mouse. The sequence runs out 4 residues before the end of the CDR3; the remainder is reconstructed from the germline J gene. V usage is TRBV19 and J usage is TRBJ2-1; perhaps TRBD1 as D (6 bases). The CDR3 spans 14 residues. Between the trimmed V and J ends, which lost 6 bases and 1 base, there was a span of 11 bases. CDR1 FNHDT and CDR2 SITEND come from the germline V gene (reference sequence). The CDR3 sequence: CASTYGTNYAEQFF. CDR3 DNA (partial): TGTGCCAGCACCTACGGGACAAACTATGCT. Full variable domain (rest looked up from reference TRBV19 and TRBJ2-1): GGIITQTPKFLIGQEGQKLTLKCQQNFNHDTMYWYRQDSGKGLRLIYYSITENDLQKGDLSEGYDASREKKSSFSLTVTSAQKNEMAVFLCASTYGTNYAEQFFGPGTRLTVL.

This clone has more than one count but fewer than ten. Gene and germline names: mouse. The read terminates 4 residues before the CDR3 end, so the remaining end is supplied by the germline J gene. The chain combines TRBV13-2 with TRBJ1-1; weak D call: TRBD1 (5 bases). With 0 bases removed from V and 0 bases from J, the gap between germline ends came to 6 bases. Germline V gene data show CDR1 as NNHNN and CDR2 as SYGAGS (reference sequence). The CDR3 loop spans 14 amino acids. The CDR3 protein is CASGDVTANTEVFF. The CDR3 DNA, read in part, is TGTGCCAGCGGTGATGTGACAGCAAACACA.

This clone was recorded many times. Here the gene names and germline are mouse. The read ends 4 residues early relative to the CDR3; the germline J gene fills the gap. The chain is built from TRBV17 and TRBJ2-7; no clear D gene. Trimming took off 3 bases at V and 3 bases at J, with 9 bases between the two ends. This CDR3 comprises 13 residues. Germline CDR1 MNHDT, CDR2 YYDKIL. The CDR3 DNA, read in part, is TGTGCTAGCAGTAGCCTGGTGAACTAT. The encoded protein is CASSSLVNY. The CDR3 in full is CASSSLVNYEQYF.

This clone was counted only a few times. The gene symbols are mouse symbols. The read ends 4 residues shy of where the CDR3 ends; the end is completed using the germline J gene. The same CDR3 also results from other DNA sequences found in this sample. The rearrangement joins TRBV13-1 to TRBJ2-5, with 7 bases fitting TRBD2. The germline CDR1 and CDR2 sequences are NSHNY and SYGAGN. The CDR3 totals 15 residues. V gave up 0 bases and J gave up 3 bases; unmatched junction bases: 4. Here the CDR3 reads CASSDARGGQDTQYF. The DNA read from the CDR3 is TGTGCCAGCAGTGATGCGCGGGGGGGGCAAGAC.

With regard to this clone: Any gene name here is a mouse gene name. The sequenced fragment ends 4 residues before the CDR3 boundary, so the rest is inferred from the germline J gene. This rearrangement joins TRBV17 to TRBJ2-1; TRBD2 matches 9 bases. J was trimmed by 3 bases and V by 2 bases; bases with no gene match: 2. The CDR3 covers 15 residues. The V gene's germline CDR1 is MNHDT and CDR2 YYDKIL. The covered CDR3 bases are TGTGCTAGCAGTAGATGGGGGGGCGCCTATGCT. Encoded protein: CASSRWGGAYA. The entire CDR3 protein is CASSRWGGAYAEQFF.

In its sample, this clone was seen a few times. Mouse gene names and germline throughout. The read ends 4 residues before the CDR3 terminus; that terminus is restored from the germline J gene. V is TRBV1 and J is TRBJ2-7; D is perhaps TRBD2 (6 bases). CDR3 length equals 17 residues. With 3 bases removed from V and 0 bases from J, the gap between germline ends came to 18 bases. Germline CDR1 is NSQYPW and CDR2 is LRSPGD (reference sequence). CDR3: CTCSAQTLGRSSYEQYF. The CDR3 DNA, read in part, is TGCACCTGCAGTGCCCAGACGCTGGGGAGGAGCTCCTAT.

There are a few counts of this clone. Gene labels here are mouse ones. The read stops 3 residues short of the end of the CDR3; the missing end is completed from the germline J gene. The V call is TRBV1, the J call TRBJ1-6; 7 positions agree with TRBD1. TRBJ1-6 is an open reading frame whose function is uncertain. CDR1 and CDR2 from the germline V gene are NSQYPW and LRSPGD (reference sequence). V dropped 4 bases and J dropped 1; count of bases not matched to a gene: 1. CDR3 length equals 15 residues. The DNA read from the CDR3 is TGCACCTGCAGTGGGGGACAGTCCTATAATTCGCCC. Amino acids: CTCSGGQSYNSP. The entire CDR3 sequence reads CTCSGGQSYNSPLYF.

This clone was seen a few times. Gene names are mouse gene names. The CDR3 end is not reached by the read, which stops 4 residues before it; the germline J gene fills it in. This chain connects TRBV14 to TRBJ1-1, with D possibly matching TRBD1 (6 bases). The CDR3 is made up of 12 amino acids. The germline gives CDR1 SGHDT, CDR2 FRDEAV. The CDR3 sequence is CASSPGGREVFF. The covered CDR3 bases are TGTGCCAGCAGCCCGGGGGGGCGA.

This clone was observed a handful of times. Gene and germline names: mouse. The CDR3 protein is CASGDAGGLGAETLYF. Incomplete CDR3 DNA: TGTGCCAGCGGTGATGCCGGGGGGCTGGGTGCAGAA. The J gene is TRBJ2-3, the V gene TRBV13-2; D is possibly TRBD2 (7 bases). With the read ending 4 residues before the CDR3 end, the germline J gene is used to fill in that end. V dropped 0 bases and J dropped 1 base, with 12 bases sitting between them. This CDR3 spans 16 amino acids. Germline lookup yields CDR1 NNHNN and CDR2 SYGAGS (reference sequence).

This clone was recorded a few times. Gene names and germline match the mouse. Coverage ceases 4 residues before the CDR3 finishes, and the germline J gene fills in the end. This chain links TRBV13-1 with TRBJ2-2, with 7 bases matching TRBD2. V lost 1 base to trimming and J lost 0 bases; unmatched junction nucleotides: 3. CDR3 size: 16 residues. The germline CDR1 and CDR2 sequences are NSHNY and SYGAGN. The CDR3 bases that were read are TGTGCCAGCAGTGATCGGGGGGGAACAAACACCGGG. Its protein product is CASSDRGGTNTG. The full CDR3 sequence reads CASSDRGGTNTGQLYF.

This clone was seen a few times. Gene names are the mouse ones. The read terminates 4 residues before the CDR3 end, so the remaining end is supplied by the germline J gene. The chain uses TRBV19 and TRBJ2-7, with a possible D match to TRBD2 (5 bases). The CDR3 has 14 residues. V shed 4 bases and J shed 0 bases, with 11 bases lying between them. Germline V gene data show CDR1 as FNHDT and CDR2 as SITEND (reference sequence). The CDR3 bases that were read are TGTGCCAGCAGTTCCACACTGGACTCCTAT. Residues: CASSSTLDSY. The CDR3 in full is CASSSTLDSYEQYF.

On this clone: Gene names and germline refer to mouse. Read data end 4 residues before the CDR3 end; the end is taken from the germline J gene. The chain has TRBV13-2 and TRBJ2-7; weak D call: TRBD2 (6 bases). CDR1 and CDR2 (germline): NNHNN, SYGAGS (reference sequence). This CDR3 has 14 amino acids. CDR3 in amino acids: CASGGPGVGYEQYF. CDR3 bases read: TGTGCCAGCGGTGGCCCTGGGGTGGGGTAT.

On this clone: Genes here carry mouse names. The read ends 4 residues shy of where the CDR3 ends; the end is completed using the germline J gene. The rearrangement links TRBV19 to TRBJ2-2, with D perhaps matching TRBD1 (6 bases). The V end lost 4 bases, the J end lost 3 bases, and 7 bases lay between the germline ends. The CDR3 is made up of 13 amino acids. The V gene's germline CDR1 is FNHDT and CDR2 SITEND (reference sequence). Incomplete CDR3 DNA: TGTGCCAGCAGTTCAGGGGACACCGGG. As protein: CASSSGDTG. The full CDR3 protein is CASSSGDTGQLYF.

Regarding this clone: Gene labels here are mouse ones. The read ends 4 residues before the CDR3 terminus; that terminus is restored from the germline J gene. This chain links TRBV5 with TRBJ2-2; D is possibly TRBD1 (5 bases). The CDR3 sequence is 16 residues long. The germline V and J ends were trimmed by 1 base and 1 base, with 10 bases remaining between them. Germline V gene lookup returns CDR1 LGHNA and CDR2 YNLKQL (reference sequence). This CDR3 is CASSQVRQKNTGQLYF. Partial CDR3 DNA: TGTGCCAGCAGCCAAGTCAGACAGAAAAACACCGGG.

As to this clone: All gene names here are mouse names. CDR3 DNA (partial): TGTGCCAGCAGTTCAGGGACTGGGAGCTAT. Its protein product is CASSSGTGSY. In full, the CDR3 is CASSSGTGSYEQYF. The V call is TRBV14, the J call TRBJ2-7; 9 bases line up with TRBD2. The sequenced fragment ends 4 residues before the CDR3 boundary, so the rest is inferred from the germline J gene. This CDR3 spans 14 amino acids. Looked up from germline, CDR1 is SGHDT and CDR2 is FRDEAV. Trimming removed 3 bases from V and 3 bases from J; junction bases left unmatched: 4.

The table lists this clone with a few counts. Each gene name is a mouse one. The read halts 4 residues ahead of the CDR3 end, with the missing end drawn from the germline J gene. The genes are TRBV5 and TRBJ2-1; TRBD2 matches 9 bases. Germline V CDR1 and CDR2: LGHNA, YNLKQL (reference sequence). V lost 1 base to trimming and J lost 0 bases; unmatched junction nucleotides: 1. This CDR3 has 16 residues. CDR3 DNA (partial): TGTGCCAGCAGCCAAGGGACTGGGGATAACTATGCT. Encoded protein: CASSQGTGDNYA. From start to end, the CDR3 is CASSQGTGDNYAEQFF.

This clone turned up a few times. Mouse gene names and germline throughout. From the germline J gene comes the end of the CDR3, since the read stops 4 residues before it. V is TRBV13-3 and J is TRBJ2-1, with 12 bases matching TRBD2. The germline V gene has CDR1 NNHDY and CDR2 SYVADS. The V gene end was trimmed by 6 bases and the J gene end by 0 bases; junction bases not matched to a gene: 1. The CDR3 totals 15 residues. CDR3 DNA (partial): TGTGCCAGCAAGACTGGGGGGGCTAACTATGCT. Protein: CASKTGGANYA. The whole CDR3 is CASKTGGANYAEQFF.

This clone was seen more than once but under ten times. Gene names and germline refer to mouse. Read data end 3 residues before the CDR3 end; the end is taken from the germline J gene. The gene calls are TRBV13-2 and TRBJ1-6; TRBD1 aligns across 7 bases. TRBJ1-6 is given ORF status, its function remaining uncertain. Looked up from germline, CDR1 is NNHNN and CDR2 is SYGAGS (reference sequence). The junction had 2 bases not matched to a gene; V was cut back by 2 bases and J by 3 bases. The CDR3 extends over 15 amino acids. Incomplete CDR3 DNA: TGTGCCAGCGGTGAGACAGGGTTCTATAATTCGCCC. The encoded protein is CASGETGFYNSP. The full CDR3 sequence reads CASGETGFYNSPLYF.

Comment on this clone: Gene names and germline match the mouse. Sequencing ends 4 residues short of the CDR3 end; the germline J gene provides the rest. The chain has TRBV5 and TRBJ2-3; 10 nucleotides agree with TRBD2. The CDR3 has 15 amino acids. Germline assignment: CDR1 LGHNA and CDR2 YNLKQL (reference sequence). J gave up 0 bases and V 5 bases, and 2 bases lay outside the gene matches. The sequenced part of the CDR3 DNA is TGTGCCAGCAGCACCTGGGGGGGCAGTGCAGAA. The encoded protein is CASSTWGGSAE. The full-length CDR3 reads as CASSTWGGSAETLYF.

Of note for this clone: Gene names denote mouse genes. The read ends 4 residues shy of where the CDR3 ends; the end is completed using the germline J gene. V gene TRBV5 combines with J gene TRBJ1-2; D is ambiguous. Between the trimmed V and J ends, which lost 0 bases and 0 bases, there was a span of 8 bases. The CDR3 runs to 15 residues. CDR1 LGHNA and CDR2 YNLKQL come from the germline V gene (reference sequence). CDR3 bases read: TGTGCCAGCAGCCAAGACCCAGGTTCAAACTCC. Its translation is CASSQDPGSNS. From start to end, the CDR3 is CASSQDPGSNSDYTF.

With respect to this clone: The gene symbols are mouse symbols. The sequenced CDR3 bases are TGCACCTGCAGTGCTAGGGTTAGTGCAGAA. Translation: CTCSARVSAE. The CDR3 as a whole reads CTCSARVSAETLYF. The chain uses TRBV1 and TRBJ2-3; no reliable D call. The CDR3 goes on 4 residues after the read ends, and that part is filled in from the germline J gene. The V gene lost 3 bases and the J gene lost 0 bases, with 7 bases spanning the gap. This CDR3 is built from 14 residues. CDR1 and CDR2 (germline): NSQYPW, LRSPGD (reference sequence).

As concerns this clone: The genes and germline here are from mouse. The CDR3 end falls 4 residues outside the read, so it is completed with the germline J gene. The chain joins TRBV19 to TRBJ2-1, with 14 bases that match TRBD2. Germline CDR1 is FNHDT and CDR2 is SITEND (reference sequence). This CDR3 spans 16 amino acids. V dropped 2 bases and J dropped 5; count of bases not matched to a gene: 3. Here the CDR3 reads CASSMGTGGAHAEQFF. The covered CDR3 bases are TGTGCCAGCAGTATGGGGACTGGGGGGGCGCATGCT.

Turning to this clone: Gene names and germline match the mouse. The CDR3 extends 3 residues past the end of the read, so its final part is completed from the germline J gene. The chain links TRBV13-3 to TRBJ1-6; D is undetermined. TRBJ1-6 counts as an open reading frame of uncertain function. The CDR3 has 15 residues. V lost 3 bases and J 1 base, leaving 8 bases between the germline ends. Germline V gene sequence: CDR1 NNHDY, CDR2 SYVADS. CDR3 DNA, as far as it was read: TGTGCCAGCAGTGTGACAAAATCCTATAATTCGCCC. Protein sequence: CASSVTKSYNSP. The full CDR3 is CASSVTKSYNSPLYF.